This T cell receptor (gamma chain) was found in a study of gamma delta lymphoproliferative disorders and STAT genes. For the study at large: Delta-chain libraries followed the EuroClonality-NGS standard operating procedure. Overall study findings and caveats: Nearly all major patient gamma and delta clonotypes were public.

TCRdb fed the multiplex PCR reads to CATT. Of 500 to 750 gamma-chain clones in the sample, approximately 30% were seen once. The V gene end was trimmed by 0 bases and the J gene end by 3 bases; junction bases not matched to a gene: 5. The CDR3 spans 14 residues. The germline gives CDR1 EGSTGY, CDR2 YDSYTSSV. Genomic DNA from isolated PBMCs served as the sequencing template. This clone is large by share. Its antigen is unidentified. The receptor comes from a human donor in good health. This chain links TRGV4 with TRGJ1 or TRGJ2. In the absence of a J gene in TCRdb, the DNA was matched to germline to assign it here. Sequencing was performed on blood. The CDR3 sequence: CATWDGQRYYKKLF. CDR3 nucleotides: TGTGCCACCTGGGATGGGCAGCGTTATTATAAGAAACTCTTT.